These T cell receptor beta chains were read from a single sample in a study of blood T cell repertoires in COVID-19. Here immunoSEQ multiplex PCR was the method, and the copy in TCRdb shows in-frame clones only, minus some. Found here are about 210,000 clones, around 85% of them singletons; the top ten hold roughly 0.69%. The sequenced material came from peripheral blood. All receptors come from a man between 35 and 55 years old with acute or convalescent COVID-19. Both conserved end residues are part of each CDR3. The D gene is left open where the match is weak. Clone size is given for some rows only: seen once, a few or many times, or a class if the clone is expanded.

cdr3_length: 17; v_call: TRBV5-1; j_call: TRBJ2-1; clone_size: few; d_call: -; cdr3_aa: CASSLQPGRGGGNEQFF; cdr3_nt: TGCGCCAGCAGCTTGCAACCTGGGAGGGGAGGGGGAAATGAGCAGTTCTTC
cdr3_length: 15; v_call: TRBV19; j_call: TRBJ2-7; clone_size: -; d_call: TRBD1; cdr3_aa: CASSLRQGRYYEQYF; cdr3_nt: TGTGCCAGTAGCTTAAGACAGGGGAGATACTACGAGCAGTACTTC
cdr3_length: 13; v_call: TRBV19; j_call: TRBJ1-1; clone_size: -; d_call: TRBD1; cdr3_aa: CASLQGNRNEAFF; cdr3_nt: TGTGCCAGTCTACAGGGGAATCGTAATGAAGCTTTCTTT
cdr3_length: 16; v_call: TRBV16; j_call: TRBJ1-1; clone_size: -; d_call: -; cdr3_aa: CASSRQAGPMNTEAFF; cdr3_nt: TGTGCCAGCAGCCGACAGGCGGGTCCCATGAACACTGAAGCTTTCTTT
cdr3_length: 15; v_call: TRBV30; j_call: TRBJ2-2; clone_size: -; d_call: TRBD1; cdr3_aa: CAWKGGQGRAGELFF; cdr3_nt: TGTGCCTGGAAGGGGGGACAGGGGAGGGCCGGGGAGCTGTTTTTT
cdr3_length: 14; v_call: TRBV27; j_call: TRBJ2-7; clone_size: -; d_call: -; cdr3_aa: CASSSIDRPYEQYF; cdr3_nt: TGTGCCAGCAGCTCAATCGACAGACCCTACGAGCAGTACTTC
cdr3_length: 13; v_call: TRBV11-1; j_call: TRBJ2-7; clone_size: -; d_call: TRBD2; cdr3_aa: CASRRSGNGEQYF; cdr3_nt: TGTGCCAGCAGGCGTAGCGGGAACGGCGAGCAGTACTTC
cdr3_length: 16; v_call: TRBV6-2/TRBV6-3; j_call: TRBJ1-5; clone_size: -; d_call: TRBD1; cdr3_aa: CASSYNRDRLNQPQHF; cdr3_nt: TGTGCCAGCAGTTACAATCGGGACAGGCTCAATCAGCCCCAGCATTTT
cdr3_length: 13; v_call: TRBV6-6; j_call: TRBJ1-2; clone_size: -; d_call: -; cdr3_aa: CASSSQGNYGYTF; cdr3_nt: TGTGCCAGCAGTTCCCAGGGGAACTATGGCTACACCTTC
cdr3_length: 20; v_call: TRBV5-4; j_call: TRBJ2-1; clone_size: -; d_call: TRBD2; cdr3_aa: CASSSRPGTSGAAPYNEQFF; cdr3_nt: TGTGCCAGCAGCTCTCGTCCCGGGACTAGCGGGGCCGCTCCCTACAATGAGCAGTTCTTC
cdr3_length: 15; v_call: TRBV7-9; j_call: TRBJ2-5; clone_size: -; d_call: -; cdr3_aa: CASSRGASYQETQYF; cdr3_nt: TGTGCCAGCAGCCGGGGGGCCTCGTACCAAGAGACCCAGTACTTC
cdr3_length: 15; v_call: TRBV7-2; j_call: TRBJ1-1; clone_size: few; d_call: TRBD1; cdr3_aa: CASSPDGQGRVGAFF; cdr3_nt: TGTGCCAGCAGCCCCGATGGACAGGGGAGGGTTGGGGCTTTCTTT
cdr3_length: 18; v_call: TRBV9; j_call: TRBJ2-3; clone_size: few; d_call: TRBD2; cdr3_aa: CASTHGLAGGLSTDTQYF; cdr3_nt: TGTGCCAGCACCCACGGACTAGCGGGAGGACTAAGCACAGATACGCAGTATTTT
cdr3_length: 12; v_call: TRBV30; j_call: TRBJ1-2; clone_size: -; d_call: -; cdr3_aa: CAWSVSGYGYTF; cdr3_nt: TGTGCCTGGAGTGTATCAGGATATGGCTACACCTTC
cdr3_length: 15; v_call: TRBV6-5; j_call: TRBJ2-7; clone_size: once; d_call: TRBD2; cdr3_aa: CASSPASGKTYEQYF; cdr3_nt: TGTGCCAGCAGTCCCGCTAGCGGCAAAACCTACGAGCAGTACTTC
cdr3_length: 11; v_call: TRBV11-2; j_call: TRBJ2-5; clone_size: -; d_call: -; cdr3_aa: CASSTGETQYF; cdr3_nt: TGTGCCAGCAGCACAGGAGAGACCCAGTACTTC
cdr3_length: 12; v_call: TRBV30; j_call: TRBJ1-2; clone_size: -; d_call: -; cdr3_aa: CAWRWWSYGYTF; cdr3_nt: TGTGCCTGGAGGTGGTGGAGCTATGGCTACACCTTC
cdr3_length: 15; v_call: TRBV5-1; j_call: TRBJ2-3; clone_size: -; d_call: -; cdr3_aa: CASRRDSTSTDTQYF; cdr3_nt: TGCGCCAGCAGACGCGACTCAACTAGCACAGATACGCAGTATTTT
cdr3_length: 14; v_call: TRBV30; j_call: TRBJ1-5; clone_size: -; d_call: -; cdr3_aa: CAWSRDGSNQPQHF; cdr3_nt: TGTGCCTGGAGCCGTGACGGGAGCAATCAGCCCCAGCATTTT
cdr3_length: 15; v_call: TRBV28; j_call: TRBJ2-1; clone_size: -; d_call: TRBD1; cdr3_aa: CASSSPTDRVDEQFF; cdr3_nt: TGTGCCAGCAGTTCCCCAACTGACAGGGTGGATGAGCAGTTCTTC
cdr3_length: 18; v_call: TRBV13; j_call: TRBJ2-2; clone_size: -; d_call: TRBD2; cdr3_aa: CASSFPRSAGGRGGELFF; cdr3_nt: TGTGCCAGCAGCTTCCCCCGGTCGGCGGGGGGGCGCGGCGGGGAGCTGTTTTTT
cdr3_length: 12; v_call: TRBV11-2; j_call: TRBJ2-2; clone_size: -; d_call: -; cdr3_aa: CASSHSTGELFF; cdr3_nt: TGTGCCAGCAGCCATTCAACCGGGGAGCTGTTTTTT
cdr3_length: 15; v_call: TRBV4-3; j_call: TRBJ1-1; clone_size: -; d_call: -; cdr3_aa: CASSPSARGSAEAFF; cdr3_nt: TGCGCCAGCAGCCCCTCGGCCCGGGGTAGCGCTGAAGCTTTCTTT
cdr3_length: 15; v_call: TRBV6-5; j_call: TRBJ1-6; clone_size: once; d_call: -; cdr3_aa: CASSREAGGTSPLHF; cdr3_nt: TGTGCCAGCAGCCGGGAGGCCGGAGGGACTTCACCCCTCCACTTT
cdr3_length: 13; v_call: TRBV2; j_call: TRBJ1-1; clone_size: -; d_call: TRBD1; cdr3_aa: CARSGTGETEAFF; cdr3_nt: TGTGCCAGGTCCGGGACAGGGGAGACTGAAGCTTTCTTT
cdr3_length: 15; v_call: TRBV5-1; j_call: TRBJ2-2; clone_size: -; d_call: -; cdr3_aa: CASSLVLSNTGELFF; cdr3_nt: TGCGCCAGCAGCTTGGTACTCTCGAACACCGGGGAGCTGTTTTTT
cdr3_length: 20; v_call: TRBV14; j_call: TRBJ1-6; clone_size: -; d_call: TRBD1; cdr3_aa: CASSQKPGQGLEWQSSPLHF; cdr3_nt: TGTGCCAGCAGTCAGAAACCGGGACAGGGATTGGAGTGGCAGAGTTCACCCCTCCACTTT
cdr3_length: 15; v_call: TRBV7-2; j_call: TRBJ2-7; clone_size: few; d_call: -; cdr3_aa: CASSLPQGPSYEQYF; cdr3_nt: TGTGCCAGCAGCCTACCACAGGGCCCTTCCTACGAGCAGTACTTC
cdr3_length: 15; v_call: TRBV5-1; j_call: TRBJ2-5; clone_size: -; d_call: TRBD1; cdr3_aa: CASSLGATGVETQYF; cdr3_nt: TGCGCCAGCAGCTTGGGGGCCACAGGGGTCGAGACCCAGTACTTC
cdr3_length: 18; v_call: TRBV27; j_call: TRBJ2-7; clone_size: -; d_call: TRBD2; cdr3_aa: CASSLSGTSGIVMTEQYF; cdr3_nt: TGTGCCAGCAGTTTATCAGGGACTAGCGGGATCGTGATGACCGAGCAGTACTTC
cdr3_length: 15; v_call: TRBV7-8; j_call: TRBJ1-5; clone_size: -; d_call: -; cdr3_aa: CASSLEDSGELVQHF; cdr3_nt: TGTGCCAGCAGCTTAGAGGACAGTGGGGAATTAGTCCAGCATTTT
cdr3_length: 16; v_call: TRBV2; j_call: TRBJ2-1; clone_size: -; d_call: TRBD2; cdr3_aa: CASSEPLAGGLNEQFF; cdr3_nt: TGTGCCAGCAGTGAGCCGCTAGCGGGGGGGCTCAATGAGCAGTTCTTC
cdr3_length: 16; v_call: TRBV27; j_call: TRBJ2-1; clone_size: once; d_call: TRBD2; cdr3_aa: CASSYELAGGGNEQFF; cdr3_nt: TGTGCCAGCAGCTACGAACTAGCGGGAGGTGGCAATGAGCAGTTCTTC
cdr3_length: 17; v_call: TRBV3-1/TRBV3-2; j_call: TRBJ2-1; clone_size: -; d_call: TRBD2; cdr3_aa: CASSQERSGSSYNEQFF; cdr3_nt: TGTGCCAGCAGCCAAGAAAGAAGCGGGAGCTCCTACAATGAGCAGTTCTTC
cdr3_length: 17; v_call: TRBV9; j_call: TRBJ2-5; clone_size: -; d_call: TRBD2; cdr3_aa: CASSPNPGLAIEETQYF; cdr3_nt: TGTGCCAGCAGTCCAAACCCGGGACTAGCTATCGAAGAGACCCAGTACTTC
cdr3_length: 10; v_call: TRBV6-5; j_call: TRBJ2-5; clone_size: few; d_call: -; cdr3_aa: CASTGETQYF; cdr3_nt: TGTGCCAGCACCGGGGAGACCCAGTACTTC
cdr3_length: 15; v_call: TRBV7-9; j_call: TRBJ1-1; clone_size: -; d_call: TRBD1; cdr3_aa: CASSFGTGKNTEAFF; cdr3_nt: TGTGCCAGCAGCTTCGGGACAGGGAAGAACACTGAAGCTTTCTTT
cdr3_length: 15; v_call: TRBV19; j_call: TRBJ1-5; clone_size: -; d_call: -; cdr3_aa: CASKVGYELNQPQHF; cdr3_nt: TGTGCCAGTAAGGTGGGCTACGAACTGAATCAGCCCCAGCATTTT
cdr3_length: 15; v_call: TRBV19; j_call: TRBJ2-2; clone_size: -; d_call: -; cdr3_aa: CASSIWTFNTGELFF; cdr3_nt: TGTGCCAGTAGTATATGGACTTTTAACACCGGGGAGCTGTTTTTT
cdr3_length: 17; v_call: TRBV15; j_call: TRBJ1-3; clone_size: -; d_call: -; cdr3_aa: CATSRSGSGRAGNTIYF; cdr3_nt: TGTGCCACCAGCCGCTCGGGGTCGGGGAGAGCTGGAAACACCATATATTTT
cdr3_length: 14; v_call: TRBV5-1; j_call: TRBJ1-2; clone_size: -; d_call: -; cdr3_aa: CASSLVVGGYGYTF; cdr3_nt: TGCGCCAGCAGCTTGGTGGTCGGGGGCTATGGCTACACCTTC
cdr3_length: 16; v_call: TRBV2; j_call: TRBJ1-5; clone_size: -; d_call: -; cdr3_aa: CASRARTASSNQPQHF; cdr3_nt: TGTGCCAGCAGAGCGCGGACAGCTTCTAGCAATCAGCCCCAGCATTTT
cdr3_length: 16; v_call: TRBV2; j_call: TRBJ1-6; clone_size: once; d_call: -; cdr3_aa: CASSAGPPGGNSPLHF; cdr3_nt: TGTGCCAGCAGTGCCGGACCGCCCGGGGGTAATTCACCCCTCCACTTT
cdr3_length: 14; v_call: TRBV30; j_call: TRBJ2-2; clone_size: -; d_call: -; cdr3_aa: CAWSTGFGTGELFF; cdr3_nt: TGTGCCTGGAGTACAGGGTTCGGCACCGGGGAGCTGTTTTTT
cdr3_length: 17; v_call: TRBV7-6; j_call: TRBJ2-1; clone_size: -; d_call: TRBD2; cdr3_aa: CASSLELPGLAGDEQFF; cdr3_nt: TGTGCCAGCAGCTTAGAGTTACCCGGACTAGCCGGGGATGAGCAGTTCTTC
cdr3_length: 14; v_call: TRBV6-5; j_call: TRBJ1-1; clone_size: -; d_call: TRBD1; cdr3_aa: CASSLTGVGTEAFF; cdr3_nt: TGTGCCAGCAGCCTAACAGGGGTTGGCACTGAAGCTTTCTTT
cdr3_length: 14; v_call: TRBV11-2; j_call: TRBJ2-5; clone_size: -; d_call: TRBD1; cdr3_aa: CASSPETGVSRGYF; cdr3_nt: TGTGCCAGCAGCCCTGAGACAGGGGTTTCGCGGGGGTACTTC
cdr3_length: 17; v_call: TRBV21-1; j_call: TRBJ2-1; clone_size: -; d_call: -; cdr3_aa: CASSKPRTSGRLGEQFF; cdr3_nt: TGTGCCAGCAGCAAACCGCGGACTAGCGGGAGATTGGGTGAGCAGTTCTTC
cdr3_length: 11; v_call: TRBV12-3/TRBV12-4; j_call: TRBJ2-1; clone_size: -; d_call: -; cdr3_aa: CASKVQDEQFF; cdr3_nt: TGTGCCAGCAAGGTGCAGGATGAGCAGTTCTTC